This T cell receptor beta chain stems from a study of breast tumors, draining lymph nodes, adjacent tissues. This clonotype was counted at least ten times. Its cognate antigen is unknown. TCRdb re-derived calls from the multiplex PCR reads in MiXCR, one entry per CDR3 protein. In the table there are over 70,000 distinct CDR3 sequences, around 30% of which are singletons. CDR3 length equals 15 residues. Germline loops: CDR1 MNHEY, CDR2 SMNVEV (reference sequence). V dropped 6 bases and J dropped 6 bases, with 15 bases sitting between them. Broader study findings: Data fit most tumor T cells coming from lymph node, expanding in tumor. Tumor repertoires ranked between lymph nodes and nontumor tissue in diversity, with V and J gene preferences. Luminal-like breast cancer showed significantly higher tumor–nontumor repertoire similarity than basal-like.

Samples came from axillary lymph nodes draining the breast cancer. The material sequenced was axillary lymph node tissue. This receptor was obtained from a female donor with breast cancer. Some clones in this sample may be carry-over from other donors' samples. The V and J genes are TRBV27 and TRBJ1-6; D possibly corresponds to TRBD1 (6 bases). The CDR3, as DNA: TGTGCCAGCAGATTGGGGGCATTGGGTAATTCACCCCTCCACTTT. It encodes CASRLGALGNSPLHF.